A selection of T cell receptor beta chains follows, all from one sample in a study of beta chain features in type 1 diabetes. TCRdb keeps only in-frame clones here, not all; method: immunoSEQ multiplex PCR. The table shows some 350,000 clones, with 8% to 10% occurring only once. The sequencing sample was made of central memory CD4+ T cells from blood. These receptors were collected from a man in his thirties or forties with type 1 diabetes. Each CDR3 is given with its conserved first and last residue. D genes are given only for firm matches. Where a row states a size, it is once, few, many or the class of an expanded clone; other rows omit it.

j_call	v_call	d_call	clone_size	cdr3_aa	cdr3_nt
TRBJ2-6	TRBV11-2	NA	many	CASSHRISGANVLTF	TGTGCCAGCAGCCACAGGATCTCTGGGGCCAACGTCCTGACTTTC
TRBJ1-1	TRBV18	NA	NA	CASFPDALKTEAFF	TGTGCCAGCTTCCCCGACGCCTTGAAAACTGAAGCTTTCTTT
TRBJ2-5	TRBV11-3	NA	few	CASSPTRTAGRTQYF	TGTGCCAGCAGCCCCACCCGGACAGCCGGACGGACCCAGTACTTC
TRBJ1-2	TRBV19	NA	few	CASSISARDYGYTF	TGTGCCAGTAGTATATCCGCCAGGGACTATGGCTACACCTTC
TRBJ2-2	TRBV11-2	TRBD1	few	CASSLGQYRGYTGELFF	TGTGCCAGCAGCTTAGGACAGTACAGGGGTTACACCGGGGAGCTGTTTTTT
TRBJ2-7	TRBV19	TRBD1	few	CASSPQTGASYEQYF	TGTGCCAGTAGTCCACAGACAGGGGCGTCCTACGAGCAGTACTTC
TRBJ2-3	TRBV9	TRBD1	few	CASSVDSTGGTDTQYF	TGTGCCAGCAGCGTAGATTCGACAGGGGGCACAGATACGCAGTATTTT
TRBJ2-7	TRBV7-9	TRBD1	many	CASSLGTGEEQYF	TGTGCCAGCAGCTTGGGGACAGGTGAAGAGCAGTACTTC
TRBJ2-5	TRBV18	TRBD1	NA	CASSPGPPTGGEETQYF	TGTGCCAGCTCACCAGGGCCACCGACAGGGGGCGAGGAGACCCAGTACTTC
TRBJ1-2	TRBV7-9	TRBD1	once	CASSLVTGEEYGYTF	TGTGCCAGCAGCTTAGTTACAGGGGAGGAGTATGGCTACACCTTC
TRBJ1-2	TRBV28	TRBD1	NA	CASSRRDSSFYGYTF	TGTGCCAGCAGTCGCCGGGACAGTAGTTTTTATGGCTACACCTTC
TRBJ2-5	TRBV6-5	TRBD2	NA	CASSYPTTSGTETQYF	TGTGCCAGCAGTTACCCTACGACTAGCGGGACTGAGACCCAGTACTTC
TRBJ2-1	TRBV7-2	NA	few	CASSLVGRFNEQFF	TGTGCCAGCAGCTTAGTCGGTAGGTTCAATGAGCAGTTCTTC
TRBJ2-7	TRBV28	NA	few	CASTRGVGRYEQYF	TGTGCCAGCACCCGGGGCGTAGGGAGGTACGAGCAGTACTTC
TRBJ2-2	TRBV18	TRBD2	few	CASSPRPLAGGETTGELFF	TGTGCCAGCTCACCAAGGCCGCTAGCGGGAGGAGAAACCACCGGGGAGCTGTTTTTT
TRBJ2-3	TRBV29-1	NA	few	CSATGQITDTQYF	TGCAGCGCCACCGGACAGATCACAGATACGCAGTATTTT
TRBJ2-5	TRBV4-3	TRBD1	NA	CASSQGVTGVETQYF	TGCGCCAGCAGCCAAGGGGTCACAGGGGTCGAGACCCAGTACTTC
TRBJ1-1	TRBV11-3	NA	few	CASSNDSEAFF	TGTGCCAGCAGCAACGACAGTGAAGCTTTCTTT
TRBJ2-3	TRBV9	NA	NA	CASNWVGTDTQYF	TGTGCCAGCAATTGGGTGGGCACAGATACGCAGTATTTT
TRBJ1-6	TRBV30	NA	NA	CAWSNSPNSPLHF	TGTGCCTGGAGTAACAGCCCGAATTCACCCCTCCACTTT